This passage covers 20 T cell receptor beta chains from one sample sequenced in a study of T cells in tumors after PD-1 blockade. Only in-frame clones appear in the TCRdb table, and some are missing; sequencing was by immunoSEQ multiplex PCR. Of tens of thousands of clones in the sample, roughly 80% were seen once. This specimen was PBMCs, taken before anti-PD-1 treatment. Source of these receptors: a human donor with basal cell carcinoma.

V usage is TRBV28 and J usage is TRBJ2-5; 9 nucleotides align to TRBD1. Germline V gives CDR1 MDHEN, CDR2 SYDVKM. Trimming at V came to 6 bases and at J to 1 base, leaving 12 bases not matched to a gene. This CDR3 region has 17 residues. The chain's CDR3 is CASSYRGRFSRQETQYF. The CDR3 DNA sequence: TGTGCCAGCAGCTACAGGGGGCGGTTTTCCCGCCAAGAGACCCAGTACTTC.

The V call is TRBV24-1, the J call TRBJ1-2, with TRBD1 as a possible D gene (6 bases). Per the germline V gene, CDR1 is KGHDR and CDR2 is SFDVKD. With 3 bases removed from V and 6 bases from J, the gap between germline ends came to 13 bases. The length of the CDR3 is 14 residues. CDR3 sequence: CATSDLHQGNGYTF. DNA for the CDR3: TGTGCCACCAGTGATCTACATCAGGGGAATGGCTACACCTTC.

The rearrangement links TRBV30 to TRBJ2-2; the match to TRBD1 covers 7 bases. The CDR3 sequence is 14 residues long. V lost 0 bases and J lost 10; bases outside the gene matches: 8. Germline lookup yields CDR1 GTSNPN and CDR2 SVGIG (reference sequence). CDR3 DNA sequence: TGTGCCTGGAGTGTAGTCCAGGGGGTCGCGGAGCTGTTTTTT. Encoded protein: CAWSVVQGVAELFF.

This clone was detected once. The chain joins TRBV15 to TRBJ1-5, with unresolved D. Trimming stripped 0 bases from V and 2 bases from J, with 8 bases between. This CDR3 contains 15 residues. Germline-derived CDR1 and CDR2 are LNHNV and YYDKDF (reference sequence). This CDR3 reads CATSRDPGGNQPQHF. The CDR3 region has the DNA TGTGCCACCAGCAGAGATCCGGGTGGCAATCAGCCCCAGCATTTT.

This clone has just a few counts. The V and J genes are TRBV2 and TRBJ1-1; D perhaps matches TRBD1 (5 bases). Germline V lookup: CDR1 SNHLY, CDR2 FYNNEI. The V and J ends lost 8 bases and 2 bases respectively, with 18 bases between them. The CDR3 is 15 residues long. For the CDR3, the DNA is TGTGCCAGCCTCCTCTCTCGGGGACTAAACACTGAAGCTTTCTTT. Residues: CASLLSRGLNTEAFF.

This clone was counted once. The rearrangement uses TRBV2 and TRBJ1-2; 10 nucleotides match TRBD1. CDR3 length: 15 residues. The germline gives CDR1 SNHLY, CDR2 FYNNEI. V trimming: 7 bases; J trimming: 2 bases; junction bases outside the gene matches: 7. This CDR3 reads CASTLPTGGNYGYTF. The CDR3 coding sequence is TGTGCCAGCACTCTCCCGACAGGGGGCAACTATGGCTACACCTTC.

The V call is TRBV7-9, the J call TRBJ2-5; no clear D. Germline assignment: CDR1 SEHNR and CDR2 FQNEAQ (reference sequence). V was shortened by 3 bases and J by 4 bases, with 6 bases between the two germline ends. The CDR3 consists of 12 residues. The CDR3 region is CASSFNGETQYF. CDR3 nucleotides: TGTGCCAGCAGCTTCAATGGAGAGACCCAGTACTTC.

V usage is TRBV18 and J usage is TRBJ2-1; 7 nucleotides line up with TRBD1. V was clipped by 6 bases and J by 7 bases; unmatched bases: 9. The CDR3 length is 14 residues. Germline V gene lookup returns CDR1 KGHSH and CDR2 LQKENI. CDR3: CASSKQGSGNEQFF. The CDR3 nucleotides are TGTGCCAGCTCTAAACAGGGGTCTGGGAATGAGCAGTTCTTC.

The J gene is TRBJ1-5, the V gene TRBV7-9; the D gene is possibly TRBD1 (5 bases). CDR1 SEHNR and CDR2 FQNEAQ come from the germline V gene (reference sequence). The CDR3 is made up of 15 amino acids. With 7 bases removed from V and 8 bases from J, the gap between germline ends came to 21 bases. The CDR3 nucleotides read TGTGCCAGCAACTTCAGGGTTAAGTCCCCCAAGCCCCAGCATTTT. It codes for CASNFRVKSPKPQHF. Combining the CDR3 with reference TRBV7-9 and TRBJ1-5 gives the whole variable domain DTGVSQNPRHKITKRGQNVTFRCDPISEHNRLYWYRQTLGQGPEFLTYFQNEAQLEKSRLLSDRFSAERPKGSFSTLEIQRTEQGDSAMYLCASNFRVKSPKPQHFGDGTRLSIL.

In nucleotides, the CDR3 is TGCGCCAGCAGTAAAGGGGACCAGAGTAATCAGCCCCAGCATTTT. It specifies CASSKGDQSNQPQHF. The gene calls are TRBV5-1 and TRBJ1-5; possibly TRBD1 for D (5 bases). The length of the CDR3 is 15 residues. V dropped 5 bases and J dropped 4 bases, with 16 bases sitting between them. The V gene's germline CDR1 is SGHRS and CDR2 YFSETQ.

The chain combines TRBV28 with TRBJ1-5, with 9 bases fitting TRBD1. The ends lost 9 bases at V and 5 bases at J; junction bases unmatched: 11. Germline loops: CDR1 MDHEN, CDR2 SYDVKM. The CDR3 totals 15 residues. DNA for the CDR3: TGTGCCAGTCGGGGGAGCGGACAGGGGTATCAGCCCCAGCATTTT. It translates to CASRGSGQGYQPQHF.

The J gene is TRBJ2-7, the V gene TRBV19, with D perhaps matching TRBD1 (6 bases). The CDR3 is made up of 13 amino acids. Trimming stripped 7 bases from V and 3 bases from J, with 13 bases between. Germline V gene sequence: CDR1 LNHDA, CDR2 SQIVND (reference sequence). The CDR3 region has the DNA TGTGCCAGTACCCGGACAGCCGGCTACGAGCAGTACTTC. Its protein is CASTRTAGYEQYF.

This clone was recorded a few times. J is TRBJ1-4 and V is TRBV5-6; no clear D. There are 15 residues in the CDR3. Trimming removed 4 bases from V and 0 bases from J, with 10 bases in between. CDR1 is SGHDT and CDR2 is YYEEEE in the germline V gene. The DNA for the CDR3 is TGTGCCAGCAGCCGTGACCGCGCAACTAATGAAAAACTGTTTTTT. It translates to CASSRDRATNEKLFF.

The genes are TRBV4-1 and TRBJ1-5; D ambiguous. CDR3 length: 17 amino acids. The germline gives CDR1 MGHRA, CDR2 YSYEKL. V gave up 0 bases and J gave up 2 bases, with 14 bases separating them. The CDR3 nucleotides read TGCGCCAGCAGCCAAGAACGAGTCCTTCTGGGCAATCAGCCCCAGCATTTT. Its protein is CASSQERVLLGNQPQHF.

The chain combines TRBV4-1 with TRBJ2-3; 14 bases align to TRBD2. The CDR3 consists of 17 residues. Germline V gene data show CDR1 as MGHRA and CDR2 as YSYEKL. V lost 1 base to trimming and J lost 3 bases; unmatched junction nucleotides: 3. The DNA of the CDR3 is TGCGCCAGCAGCCAAGCCGGACTAGCGGGGGGTACAGATACGCAGTATTTT. It specifies CASSQAGLAGGTDTQYF.

V and J are TRBV10-3 and TRBJ2-1, with a possible D match to TRBD2 (6 bases). V dropped 2 bases and J dropped 2 bases, with 7 bases sitting between them. This CDR3 comprises 14 residues. Germline assignment: CDR1 ENHRY and CDR2 SYGVKD. The CDR3, as DNA: TGTGCCATCAGTGAGACTAGCCCCTACAATGAGCAGTTCTTC. Translating it yields CAISETSPYNEQFF.

This chain connects TRBV3-1 (or the pseudogene TRBV3-2) to TRBJ1-2; 8 bases line up with TRBD1. Germline V CDR1 and CDR2: LGHDT, YNNKEL (reference sequence). The CDR3 runs 14 residues. V was clipped by 5 bases and J by 4 bases; unmatched bases: 6. DNA of the CDR3: TGTGCCAGCAGCACTGACAGGGGAGGCTATGGCTACACCTTC. Protein product: CASSTDRGGYGYTF.

V gene TRBV7-6 combines with J gene TRBJ1-2; D perhaps matches TRBD1 (6 bases). Germline CDR1 SGHVS, CDR2 FNYEAQ. The CDR3 has 15 residues. V lost 1 base and J lost 4, with 13 bases in between. The CDR3 DNA reads TGTGCCAGCAGCTTAGGGGGACAACCGATCTATGGCTACACCTTC. Amino acid sequence: CASSLGGQPIYGYTF.

The V gene is TRBV7-2, the J gene TRBJ2-7, with 7 nucleotides matching TRBD1. The CDR3 has 14 amino acids. The junction had 7 bases not matched to a gene; V was cut back by 8 bases and J by 0 bases. Germline loops: CDR1 SGHTA, CDR2 FQGNSA. CDR3 residues: CASGQQGNSYEQYF. The CDR3 DNA is TGTGCCAGCGGCCAACAGGGGAACTCCTACGAGCAGTACTTC. Full variable domain (rest looked up from reference TRBV7-2 and TRBJ2-7): GAGVSQSPSNKVTEKGKDVELRCDPISGHTALYWYRQSLGQGLEFLIYFQGNSAPDKSGLPSDRFSAERTGGSVSTLTIQRTQQEDSAVYLCASGQQGNSYEQYFGPGTRLTVT.

This rearrangement joins TRBV18 to TRBJ2-7; tentative D call: TRBD1 (5 bases). The V end was cut by 6 bases, the J end by 1 base, with 10 bases between. The length of the CDR3 is 13 residues. Germline CDR1 KGHSH, CDR2 LQKENI. The CDR3, as DNA: TGTGCCAGCTCTCAGACAGAGTCCTACGAGCAGTACTTC. It encodes CASSQTESYEQYF.